Shown below are 21 T cell receptor beta chains from a single sample sequenced in a study of control samples from healthy donors and cancer patients. This table comes from immunoSEQ multiplex PCR, and its TCRdb copy is limited to in-frame clones, with some not included. Of approximately 120,000 clones listed, over 75% were seen once; the top ten hold about 2.7%. Sequencing was performed on blood. Receptor source: a man aged 60 to 69 in good health.

The chain links TRBV6-6 to TRBJ1-5, with D uncertain. V was clipped by 2 bases and J by 0 bases, with 11 bases between them. Looked up from germline, CDR1 is MNHNY and CDR2 is SVGAGI (reference sequence). CDR3 length: 16 residues. The CDR3 region is CASSYIVGSSNQPQHF. The CDR3 nucleotides read TGTGCCAGCAGTTACATCGTGGGGAGTAGCAATCAGCCCCAGCATTTT.

The V gene is TRBV19, the J gene TRBJ2-3; no reliable D call. Looked up from germline, CDR1 is LNHDA and CDR2 is SQIVND (reference sequence). Deletions cut 1 base from V and 0 bases from J, with 5 bases between. CDR3 size: 14 residues. The CDR3 loop reads CASSIGSSTDTQYF. For the CDR3, the DNA is TGTGCCAGTAGTATAGGAAGCAGCACAGATACGCAGTATTTT.

This clone turned up a few times. V gene TRBV27 combines with J gene TRBJ1-5; TRBD1 might be the D (6 bases). CDR3 size: 14 residues. Germline V gene sequence: CDR1 MNHEY, CDR2 SMNVEV (reference sequence). Trimming pared 4 bases from V and 3 bases from J, leaving 10 bases between. This chain's CDR3 is CASSWGHPNQPQHF. For the CDR3, the DNA is TGTGCCAGCAGTTGGGGACACCCCAATCAGCCCCAGCATTTT.

V is TRBV7-8 and J is TRBJ1-3; possibly TRBD1 for D (5 bases). V dropped 2 bases and J dropped 2 bases, with 10 bases sitting between them. Looked up from germline, CDR1 is SGHVS and CDR2 is FQNEAQ. The CDR3 covers 15 residues. Here the CDR3 DNA reads TGTGCCAGCAGCTTAATCCCGGGGGCTGGAAACACCATATATTTT. Translation gives CASSLIPGAGNTIYF.

This chain joins TRBV2 and TRBJ2-2; D assignment may be TRBD1 or TRBD2 (6 bases each). Trimming took off 6 bases at V and 7 bases at J, with 30 bases between the two ends. This CDR3 is 19 amino acids long. Germline V gene data show CDR1 as SNHLY and CDR2 as FYNNEI. Written as DNA, the CDR3 is TGTGCCAGCAGGCAATTTCTACCTCTCCGCGGGACAAAGAGCGGGGAGCTGTTTTTT. This encodes CASRQFLPLRGTKSGELFF.

This clone was counted between two and nine times. The chain employs TRBV11-3 and TRBJ1-3, with 7 bases aligning to TRBD1. Germline CDR1 is SGHNT and CDR2 is YENEEA. V was pared by 6 bases and J by 0 bases, with 17 bases of the junction left unmatched. The CDR3 sequence is 19 residues long. Here the CDR3 reads CASSWGDRTFFSSGNTIYF. The CDR3 coding sequence is TGTGCCAGCAGTTGGGGGGACAGAACTTTTTTCAGCTCTGGAAACACCATATATTTT.

This chain joins TRBV18 and TRBJ2-7; maybe TRBD1 (6 bases). The ends were cut back, 3 bases at V and 4 bases at J, with 10 bases in the middle. CDR1 is KGHSH, CDR2 LQKENI, per germline. CDR3 length equals 13 residues. The CDR3 bases are TGTGCCAGCTCACCGCACAGGGATTACGAGCAGTACTTC. As protein: CASSPHRDYEQYF.

The V gene is TRBV19, the J gene TRBJ1-3; D gene uncertain. CDR1 is LNHDA and CDR2 is SQIVND in the germline V gene (reference sequence). The CDR3 extends over 14 amino acids. V shed 8 bases and J shed 2 bases, with 13 bases lying between them. Here the CDR3 reads CASDTAETGNTIYF. Written as DNA, the CDR3 is TGTGCCAGTGACACCGCGGAAACTGGAAACACCATATATTTT.

This rearrangement joins TRBV6-6 to TRBJ2-7; tentative D call: TRBD1 (6 bases). The length of the CDR3 is 15 residues. The germline V and J ends were trimmed by 7 bases and 6 bases, with 22 bases remaining between them. Germline V gives CDR1 MNHNY, CDR2 SVGAGI (reference sequence). CDR3: CASTFTGQGQGEQYF. DNA of the CDR3: TGTGCCAGCACCTTTACAGGGCAGGGTCAAGGCGAGCAGTACTTC.

This chain connects TRBV14 to TRBJ2-6, with a tentative D call TRBD2 (5 bases). The CDR3 extends over 18 amino acids. Trimming shortened V by 1 base and J by 2 bases, and 15 bases separated the two germline ends. Germline V gene data show CDR1 as SGHDN and CDR2 as FVKESK. The CDR3 loop reads CASSQVGIRGTGANVLTF. The CDR3, as DNA: TGTGCCAGCAGCCAAGTTGGTATCAGAGGGACTGGGGCCAACGTCCTGACTTTC.

The chain joins TRBV2 to TRBJ1-6, with TRBD1 matching over 8 bases. V lost 6 bases and J lost 10; bases outside the gene matches: 5. This CDR3 contains 13 residues. Germline lookup yields CDR1 SNHLY and CDR2 FYNNEI. The CDR3 DNA follows: TGTGCCAGCAGCCAGGGGGCGAGCTCACCCCTCCACTTT. It translates to CASSQGASSPLHF. The full variable domain, with the rest looked up from reference TRBV2 and TRBJ1-6, is EPEVTQTPSHQVTQMGQEVILRCVPISNHLYFYWYRQILGQKVEFLVSFYNNEISEKSEIFDDQFSVERPDGSNFTLKIRSTKLEDSAMYFCASSQGASSPLHFGNGTRLTVT.

This rearrangement joins TRBV7-9 to TRBJ1-3, with D possibly TRBD1 on 5 matching bases. The germline V and J ends were trimmed by 5 bases and 8 bases, with 13 bases remaining between them. The CDR3 extends over 13 amino acids. Germline CDR1 SEHNR, CDR2 FQNEAQ (reference sequence). The CDR3 DNA sequence: TGTGCCAGCAGCACTCAGGGCGGTGACACCATATATTTT. Translation: CASSTQGGDTIYF.

The genes are TRBV7-2 and TRBJ1-5; the D gene is possibly TRBD1 (6 bases). Trimming removed 7 bases from V and 1 base from J, with 11 bases in between. Looked up from germline, CDR1 is SGHTA and CDR2 is FQGNSA. The CDR3 is 14 amino acids. The CDR3 coding sequence is TGTGCCAGCAAAATAGGACAGAGCAATCAGCCCCAGCATTTT. Translation: CASKIGQSNQPQHF. The full variable domain, in which reference TRBV7-2 and TRBJ1-5 provide the parts outside the CDR3, is GAGVSQSPSNKVTEKGKDVELRCDPISGHTALYWYRQSLGQGLEFLIYFQGNSAPDKSGLPSDRFSAERTGGSVSTLTIQRTQQEDSAVYLCASKIGQSNQPQHFGDGTRLSIL.

This clone was counted between two and nine times. Other nucleotide sequences in the sample specify the same CDR3. The rearrangement uses TRBV6-5 and TRBJ1-2, with 8 bases matching TRBD1. The length of the CDR3 is 14 residues. The V gene's germline CDR1 is MNHEY and CDR2 SVGAGI. With 6 bases clipped from V and 4 bases from J, the junction kept 7 bases outside the gene matches. CDR3: CASSPTGQGYGYTF. The CDR3 DNA is TGTGCCAGCAGCCCAACTGGACAGGGCTATGGCTACACCTTC.

As regards this clone: The sample carries other DNA sequences with the same CDR3. The chain uses TRBV12-3 or TRBV12-4 and TRBJ1-2; D not certain. Trimming stripped 3 bases from V and 1 base from J, with 6 bases between. The CDR3 is made up of 13 amino acids. The CDR3 nucleotides are TGTGCCAGCAGTTTGACGGTTAACTATGGCTACACCTTC. It is translated as CASSLTVNYGYTF.

The rearrangement uses TRBV18 and TRBJ2-2; D is perhaps TRBD1 (5 bases). Germline V gene data show CDR1 as KGHSH and CDR2 as LQKENI. The CDR3 consists of 11 residues. With 8 bases removed from V and 5 bases from J, the gap between germline ends came to 6 bases. DNA for the CDR3: TGTGCCAGCCGACAGACCGGGGAGCTGTTTTTT. As protein: CASRQTGELFF.

The V call is TRBV10-1, the J call TRBJ1-6; 7 nucleotides line up with TRBD1. Trimming removed 3 bases from V and 7 bases from J; junction bases left unmatched: 3. CDR1 and CDR2 (germline): WNHNN, SYGVQD (reference sequence). The CDR3 extends over 14 amino acids. The CDR3 bases are TGCGCCAGCAGTGATCAACAGGGGAATTCACCCCTCCACTTT. The encoded protein is CASSDQQGNSPLHF.

The chain employs TRBV7-9 and TRBJ1-4; the D gene is possibly TRBD1 (6 bases). The V gene lost 8 bases and the J gene lost 5 bases, with 12 bases spanning the gap. This CDR3 contains 13 residues. Per germline, CDR1 SEHNR and CDR2 FQNEAQ (reference sequence). The CDR3 nucleotides read TGTGCCAGCGGCTCCGGGGGCAATGAAAAACTGTTTTTT. Translated: CASGSGGNEKLFF. Full variable domain (rest looked up from reference TRBV7-9 and TRBJ1-4): DTGVSQNPRHKITKRGQNVTFRCDPISEHNRLYWYRQTLGQGPEFLTYFQNEAQLEKSRLLSDRFSAERPKGSFSTLEIQRTEQGDSAMYLCASGSGGNEKLFFGSGTQLSVL.

The V and J genes are TRBV7-8 and TRBJ2-7; 9 bases match TRBD1. The germline CDR1 and CDR2 sequences are SGHVS and FQNEAQ. The CDR3 totals 15 residues. V trimming: 4 bases; J trimming: 1 base; junction bases outside the gene matches: 5. The CDR3 spells CASSSRDRASYEQYF. CDR3 DNA: TGTGCCAGCAGCTCCCGGGACAGGGCTTCCTACGAGCAGTACTTC.

The chain uses TRBV7-8 and TRBJ2-1; perhaps TRBD2 as D (6 bases). Germline V CDR1 and CDR2: SGHVS, FQNEAQ. Trimming shortened V by 6 bases and J by 6 bases, and 9 bases separated the two germline ends. The CDR3 has 12 residues. The CDR3 loop is CASRRLGNEQFF. The CDR3 DNA follows: TGTGCCAGCAGGCGACTAGGCAATGAGCAGTTCTTC.

V and J are TRBV5-3 and TRBJ1-1, with 10 bases lining up with TRBD1. TRBV5-3 is an open reading frame whose function is uncertain. Trimming removed 4 bases from V and 6 bases from J; junction bases left unmatched: 12. This CDR3 comprises 16 residues. The CDR3 region has the DNA TGTGCCAGAAGCACGCGACAGGGGGCGGATGAAGCTGAAGCTTTCTTT. Protein product: CARSTRQGADEAEAFF.